The rows below give T cell receptor beta chains drawn from one sample of a study of blood T cell repertoires in COVID-19. Measured with immunoSEQ multiplex PCR; TCRdb has only the in-frame clones, and not every one. The table lists some 250,000 clones, approximately 86% of them singletons, with roughly 4.9% in the top ten. The source material was peripheral blood. The receptor set was obtained from a woman aged 60-75 years with COVID-19, enrolled during active disease. Both conserved end residues are part of each CDR3. The D gene is left open where the match is weak. Clone size is stated in some rows and not others, as once, few, many or a class when expanded.

NA | TRBJ1-2 | NA | TRBV2 | 13 | TGTGCCAGCAGTGAAGGAGGAGGCTATGGCTACACCTTC | CASSEGGGYGYTF
once | TRBJ2-2 | NA | TRBV7-2 | 16 | TGTGCCAGCAGCCGTCGTGGAGGGGCGAACACCGGGGAGCTGTTTTTT | CASSRRGGANTGELFF
NA | TRBJ2-7 | NA | TRBV3-1/TRBV3-2 | 17 | TGTGCCAGCAGCCAAAAACGGAGCTATCAAGTGACCTACGAGCAGTACTTC | CASSQKRSYQVTYEQYF
NA | TRBJ2-1 | TRBD2 | TRBV7-6 | 17 | TGTGCCAGCAGCTTGGGACTAGCGGCAAGCTCCTACAATGAGCAGTTCTTC | CASSLGLAASSYNEQFF
NA | TRBJ2-3 | TRBD1 | TRBV7-6 | 17 | TGTGCCAGCAGCTTAGCAAGGACAGGGGGTGTCACAGATACGCAGTATTTT | CASSLARTGGVTDTQYF
NA | TRBJ2-2 | TRBD2 | TRBV3-1/TRBV3-2 | 15 | TGTGCCAGCAGCAATAGCGGGAGGGTTGCCGGGGAGCTGTTTTTT | CASSNSGRVAGELFF
NA | TRBJ2-3 | NA | TRBV7-2 | 13 | TGTGCCAGCAGCTTAGCGGCTTCCGATACGCAGTATTTT | CASSLAASDTQYF
NA | TRBJ2-7 | TRBD1 | TRBV4-2 | 15 | TGTGCCAGCAGCCCACCGAGGGGGCGCAACTACGAGCAGTACTTC | CASSPPRGRNYEQYF
NA | TRBJ2-7 | TRBD2 | TRBV6-6 | 14 | TGTGCCAGCAGTTACGGGACTAGCGTTTACGAGCAGTACTTC | CASSYGTSVYEQYF
NA | TRBJ2-3 | NA | TRBV7-3 | 18 | TGTGCCAGCAGCCGAACACATGGTCGTGCATCTAGCACAGATACGCAGTATTTT | CASSRTHGRASSTDTQYF
once | TRBJ1-1 | TRBD1 | TRBV5-1 | 16 | TGCGCCAGCAGCTCGGGACAGGTGATCATGAACACTGAAGCTTTCTTT | CASSSGQVIMNTEAFF
NA | TRBJ2-1 | NA | TRBV6-1 | 17 | TGTGCCAGCAGTGAAGCGGCGGCCAACGCCCCCCACAATGAGCAGTTCTTC | CASSEAAANAPHNEQFF
NA | TRBJ2-7 | TRBD1 | TRBV6-5 | 12 | TGTGCCAGCAAAACAGGGGCCTACGAGCAGTACTTC | CASKTGAYEQYF
NA | TRBJ1-1 | NA | TRBV4-2 | 19 | TGTGCCAGCAGCCGTGACCCGGGCGGGCCGGGATCGATGAACACTGAAGCTTTCTTT | CASSRDPGGPGSMNTEAFF
NA | TRBJ2-3 | NA | TRBV20-1 | 11 | TGCAGTGCTAGAAAGCGGGATACGCAGTATTTT | CSARKRDTQYF
NA | TRBJ2-1 | NA | TRBV27 | 16 | TGTGCCAGCAGTTTATCAACGGGATCGAGCTACAATGAGCAGTTCTTC | CASSLSTGSSYNEQFF
NA | TRBJ1-2 | TRBD1 | TRBV19 | 13 | TGTGCCAGTAGCCCGGTGGGGCAGGGGGACTACACCTTC | CASSPVGQGDYTF
NA | TRBJ1-2 | TRBD1 | TRBV19 | 13 | TGTGCCAGTATCCAGACAGGGACCTATGGCTACACCTTC | CASIQTGTYGYTF
NA | TRBJ2-5 | NA | TRBV29-1 | 13 | TGCAGCGTGTGGACCGGGGGCCAAGAGACCCAGTACTTC | CSVWTGGQETQYF
NA | TRBJ2-1 | TRBD2 | TRBV4-2 | 20 | TGTGCCAGCAGCCAGGGGACTAGCGGGAGAATAATATTATCCTACAATGAGCAGTTCTTC | CASSQGTSGRIILSYNEQFF
NA | TRBJ2-7 | TRBD2 | TRBV5-1 | 14 | TGCGCCAGCAGCCTGACTAGCGGGGGAAACGAGCAGTACTTC | CASSLTSGGNEQYF
NA | TRBJ1-6 | NA | TRBV10-3 | 14 | TGTGCCACCGCCGTGACAGACTATAATTCACCCCTCCACTTT | CATAVTDYNSPLHF
NA | TRBJ2-3 | NA | TRBV6-1 | 13 | TGTGCCAGCAGTGAATATGGCACAGATACGCAGTATTTT | CASSEYGTDTQYF